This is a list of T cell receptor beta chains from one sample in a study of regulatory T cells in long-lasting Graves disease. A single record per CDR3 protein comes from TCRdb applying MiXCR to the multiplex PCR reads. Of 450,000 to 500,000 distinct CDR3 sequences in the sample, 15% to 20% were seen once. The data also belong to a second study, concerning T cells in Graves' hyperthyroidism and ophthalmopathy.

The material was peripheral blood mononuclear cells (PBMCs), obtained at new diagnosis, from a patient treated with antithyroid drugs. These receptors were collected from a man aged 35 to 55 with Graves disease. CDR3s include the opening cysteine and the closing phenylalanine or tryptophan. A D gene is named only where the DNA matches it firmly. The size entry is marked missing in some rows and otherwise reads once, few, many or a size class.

TGTGCCAGCAGTTACCCGGGGGCATGGCAGCCCCAGCATTTT	CASSYPGAWQPQHF	TRBV6-5	-	TRBJ1-5	-
TGTGCCAGCAGTTTAGGCTCAGGGGACTATGGCTACACCTTC	CASSLGSGDYGYTF	TRBV12-3/TRBV12-4	many	TRBJ1-2	-
TGTGCCAGCAGTTTCGGAGTAATTAATGAGCAGTTCTTC	CASSFGVINEQFF	TRBV28	many	TRBJ2-1	-
TGTGCCGCCCGGGACGGCGGGCGGAGCGAGCAGTACTTC	CAARDGGRSEQYF	TRBV6-2/TRBV6-3	many	TRBJ2-7	-
TGTGCCAGCAGCCTCCCAGGGGGGGGCTACACCTTC	CASSLPGGGYTF	TRBV28	many	TRBJ1-2	TRBD1
TGTGCCAGCAGTACGAGCAGAAAGGGACGAAACACTGAAGCTTTCTTT	CASSTSRKGRNTEAFF	TRBV12-3/TRBV12-4	many	TRBJ1-1	-
TGTGCCAGCAGGAGAACCTTGAGGGGAAATGAGCAGTTCTTC	CASRRTLRGNEQFF	TRBV3-1	many	TRBJ2-1	-
TGCAGTGCTAGTTTCAGCACTGAAGCTTTCTTT	CSASFSTEAFF	TRBV20-1	-	TRBJ1-1	-
TGCAGTTATAGAACGGGACAGGTTGGCAATGAGCAGTTCTTC	CSYRTGQVGNEQFF	TRBV20-1	many	TRBJ2-1	TRBD1
TGTGCCAGCAGACCCGGACTAGCGGGAGGGGATACGCAGTATTTT	CASRPGLAGGDTQYF	TRBV28	many	TRBJ2-3	TRBD2
TGTGCCAGCAGCGGGATTCTCTTCTACGAGCAGTACTTC	CASSGILFYEQYF	TRBV12-3/TRBV12-4	many	TRBJ2-7	-
TGTGCCAGCAGGGGGCCTATGAGCCAGCCCCAGCATTTT	CASRGPMSQPQHF	TRBV12-3/TRBV12-4	-	TRBJ1-5	-
TGCGCCAGCATTGGGGACCCCACCAGCCTCAACTATGGCTACACCTTC	CASIGDPTSLNYGYTF	TRBV10-2	-	TRBJ1-2	-
TGTGCCAGTAGTATTGAACTAGCGGGAACATACCTGGCCAAAAACATTCAGTACTTC	CASSIELAGTYLAKNIQYF	TRBV19	few	TRBJ2-4	TRBD2
TGTGCCAGCTCTCCTAGCGGCTCCTACAATGAGCAGTTCTTC	CASSPSGSYNEQFF	TRBV7-9	many	TRBJ2-1	TRBD2
TGCAGTGCCATAAAGAGCTATGGCTACACCTTC	CSAIKSYGYTF	TRBV20-1	many	TRBJ1-2	-
TGTGCCAGCAGCTTATACGGGACAAACACAGATACGCAGTATTTT	CASSLYGTNTDTQYF	TRBV7-3	-	TRBJ2-3	-
TGTGCCAGCAGTTTATCCGTCAATAGCAATCAGCCCCAGCATTTT	CASSLSVNSNQPQHF	TRBV27	few	TRBJ1-5	-
TGTGCCAGCAGTTCACCCGAGGGGACAGCGAGGCGGGAGACCCAGTACTTC	CASSSPEGTARRETQYF	TRBV28	many	TRBJ2-5	TRBD1
TGTGCCAGCAGCTTAAGGTCGGGAGGGCCTAGCGGGGAGCTGTTTTTT	CASSLRSGGPSGELFF	TRBV11-2	many	TRBJ2-2	TRBD2
TGTGCCAGCAGCTTAGCGTTTAGGGAGTTTGCAACTAATGAAAAACTGTTTTTT	CASSLAFREFATNEKLFF	TRBV7-8	many	TRBJ1-4	-
TGTGCCACCAGCAGAGATAGAGGGCCACGGACAGATACGCAGTATTTT	CATSRDRGPRTDTQYF	TRBV15	many	TRBJ2-3	-
TGTGCCAGCAGCTGGACAGGGGATGAGCAGTTCTTC	CASSWTGDEQFF	TRBV28	many	TRBJ2-1	TRBD1
TGTGCCAGCAGCAAACGCGGGACTAGCGGGAGTGATACGCAGTATTTT	CASSKRGTSGSDTQYF	TRBV28	many	TRBJ2-3	TRBD2
TGTGCCAGCAGCGGGCAGGGACTAGCGGGAGACGAGCAGTACTTC	CASSGQGLAGDEQYF	TRBV7-9	-	TRBJ2-7	TRBD2
TGTGCCAGCAGCTTAGGTCGGACAGGGGTGGGGACCCAGTACTTC	CASSLGRTGVGTQYF	TRBV7-8	many	TRBJ2-5	TRBD1
TGTGCCAGCAGGCCTAGCGGGGGGCCCGGGGAGCTGTTTTTT	CASRPSGGPGELFF	TRBV6-1	few	TRBJ2-2	TRBD2
TGCAGTGCTAGAGGAGAAGGGGGAGTCGGGCAGTACTTC	CSARGEGGVGQYF	TRBV20-1	many	TRBJ2-7	-
TGTGCCAGCAGCCAAGCCCGGGACAGCTACAATGAGCAGTTCTTC	CASSQARDSYNEQFF	TRBV3-1	many	TRBJ2-1	TRBD1
TGTGCCAGCAGCAAGGAATCCACTGAAGCTTTCTTT	CASSKESTEAFF	TRBV11-3	many	TRBJ1-1	-
TGTGCCAGCAGTTTACGGGGACTAGCTGTCTACGAGCAGTACTTC	CASSLRGLAVYEQYF	TRBV27	many	TRBJ2-7	TRBD2
TGTGCCAGCAGCCAAGATCATCCGGGAGGGATCCTTAGAGAGCAGTACTTC	CASSQDHPGGILREQYF	TRBV3-1	-	TRBJ2-7	TRBD2
TGTGCCAGTAGTCGGGACTCGTCAATTTACAATGAGCAGTTCTTC	CASSRDSSIYNEQFF	TRBV19	-	TRBJ2-1	-
TGTGCCTGGAGTGTTTACGCCTACAATGAGCAGTTCTTC	CAWSVYAYNEQFF	TRBV30	few	TRBJ2-1	-